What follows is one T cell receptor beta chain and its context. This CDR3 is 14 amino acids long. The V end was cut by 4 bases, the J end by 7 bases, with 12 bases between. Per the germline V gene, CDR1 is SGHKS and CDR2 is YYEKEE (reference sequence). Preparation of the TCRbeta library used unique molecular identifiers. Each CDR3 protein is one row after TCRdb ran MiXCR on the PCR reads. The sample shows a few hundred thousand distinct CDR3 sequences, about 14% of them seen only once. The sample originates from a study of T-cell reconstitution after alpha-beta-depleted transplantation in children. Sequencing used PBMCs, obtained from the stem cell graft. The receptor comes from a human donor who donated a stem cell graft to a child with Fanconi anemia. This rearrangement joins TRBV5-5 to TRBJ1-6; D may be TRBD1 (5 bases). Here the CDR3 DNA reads TGTGCCAGCAGCCCGACGACAGTCAATTCACCCCTCCACTTT. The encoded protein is CASSPTTVNSPLHF. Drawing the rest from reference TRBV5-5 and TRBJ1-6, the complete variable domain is DAGVTQSPTHLIKTRGQQVTLRCSPISGHKSVSWYQQVLGQGPQFIFQYYEKEERGRGNFPDRFSARQFPNYSSELNVNALLLGDSALYLCASSPTTVNSPLHFGNGTRLTVT.